A single T cell receptor beta chain is shown here with its context. What it binds is not known. Per germline, CDR1 SGDLS and CDR2 YYNGEE. The CDR3 loop spans 16 amino acids. V dropped 0 bases and J dropped 2; count of bases not matched to a gene: 2. The sample is drawn from a study of STAT5B mutations in CD4+ large granular lymphocyte leukemia. Overall study results and limits: Patient CD4-sorted repertoires looked more clonal than healthy CD4+ repertoires, even without putative leukemic clones. Higher CD4+ than CD8+ T-LGLL clonality might reflect small sample size. Main leukemic clonotypes were patient-specific, but 25% appeared at low frequency elsewhere.

This was a survey-level run. Produced via immunoSEQ multiplex PCR; TCRdb's table is partial and in-frame only. In the table there are around 24,000 clones, roughly 70% of which are singletons. The genes are TRBV9 and TRBJ2-1; 10 positions match TRBD1. Material for sequencing was CD4+ T cells from blood buffy coats. The TCR comes from a human donor in good health. In DNA, the CDR3 is TGTGCCAGCAGCGTAGCAGGGACAGGGGCCTACAATGAGCAGTTCTTC. This gives the protein CASSVAGTGAYNEQFF.